This is a list of T cell receptor beta chains from one sample in a study of Ad26.COV2.S vaccination and SARS-CoV-2 variants. Profiled with immunoSEQ multiplex PCR; TCRdb holds only in-frame clones, not every one. The sample holds around 450,000 clones, 75% to 90% seen once. The sample in question was peripheral blood, obtained in a trial of Ad26.COV2.S vaccine versus placebo. The receptors come from a person between 18 and 65 years old who received the Ad26.COV2.S COVID-19 vaccine or a placebo. Both conserved end residues are part of each CDR3. Each record gives: D gene, J gene, V gene, CDR3 protein. D genes are given only for firm matches.

TRBD2 | TRBJ2-5 | TRBV3-1/TRBV3-2 | CASSPSVQTSGRGGETQYF
- | TRBJ2-1 | TRBV21-1 | CARGGQFF
- | TRBJ2-5 | TRBV28 | CASSFGVSPAETQYF
- | TRBJ1-3 | TRBV6-5 | CASSYSSPGNTIYF
TRBD1 | TRBJ2-1 | TRBV6-4 | CASSDSADRGDEQFF
- | TRBJ1-1 | TRBV19 | CASSHRGTRVSVTEAFF
TRBD1 | TRBJ1-1 | TRBV2 | CASTIMGGGCAEAFF
TRBD1 | TRBJ1-2 | TRBV5-4 | CASSSLQGARAYGYTF
- | TRBJ1-1 | TRBV24-1 | CATSGKQGFDTEAFF
- | TRBJ1-3 | TRBV28 | CASSRPGQQHSGNTIYF
- | TRBJ2-1 | TRBV19 | CASSTGPKGEQFF
- | TRBJ1-3 | TRBV7-2 | CASSPYLKAGNTIYF
- | TRBJ2-3 | TRBV7-3 | CASSRDLTDTQYF
- | TRBJ1-1 | TRBV5-4 | CASSPSPAGDNTEAFF
- | TRBJ1-2 | TRBV7-9 | CASSSGTIYGYTF
TRBD2 | TRBJ2-1 | TRBV7-2 | CASSPGTSGYNEQFF
- | TRBJ2-3 | TRBV15 | CATSRDRWTLDDTQYF
TRBD1 | TRBJ2-7 | TRBV5-1 | CASSWGTDSYEQYF
- | TRBJ2-2 | TRBV6-6 | CASTDGGHGPGELFF
- | TRBJ2-3 | TRBV11-3 | CASSLGAQPTDTQYF
- | TRBJ2-2 | TRBV4-2 | CASRRSPEVGELFF
TRBD2 | TRBJ2-3 | TRBV15 | CATSRVHPGGGDTQYF
TRBD2 | TRBJ2-1 | TRBV7-2 | CASSSPLVRGGSRNNEQFF
- | TRBJ1-3 | TRBV25-1 | CASSDRSYSGNTIYF
- | TRBJ1-2 | TRBV6-2/TRBV6-3 | CASSYEGRSNYGYTF
TRBD1 | TRBJ1-4 | TRBV29-1 | CSVVGQGGVKLFF
- | TRBJ1-2 | TRBV6-6 | CASNPTANYGYTF
- | TRBJ1-6 | TRBV15 | CATSRGQSSYNSPLHF
- | TRBJ1-2 | TRBV7-2 | CASSSGFRTNYGYTF
- | TRBJ2-2 | TRBV6-5 | CASRLPNTGELFF
TRBD1 | TRBJ1-3 | TRBV19 | CASSPTRGLESGNTIYF
- | TRBJ1-1 | TRBV28 | CARPERGTEAFF
TRBD1 | TRBJ1-5 | TRBV7-8 | CASSSDRGYQPQHF
- | TRBJ2-2 | TRBV19 | CASSIEARVTGELFF
- | TRBJ2-3 | TRBV7-6 | CASSLGLNTDTQYF
TRBD1 | TRBJ2-6 | TRBV4-2 | CASSQETGPGANVLTF
TRBD2 | TRBJ2-5 | TRBV7-9 | CASSLVGDQGLAGYYF
- | TRBJ1-2 | TRBV6-2/TRBV6-3 | CASSSAVGYTF
TRBD1 | TRBJ1-2 | TRBV3-1/TRBV3-2 | CASSQAGTGGDYGYTF
- | TRBJ2-3 | TRBV7-2 | CASSLLGYTDTQYF
- | TRBJ2-3 | TRBV19 | CASSPHRRRVTQYF
- | TRBJ2-3 | TRBV7-2 | CASSLEPQNTQYF
- | TRBJ1-3 | TRBV18 | CASSPPGTSSGNTIYF
- | TRBJ2-5 | TRBV5-1 | CASSPGGQETQYF
- | TRBJ1-5 | TRBV30 | CAWSDTGTRGPQHF